Below are 9 T cell receptor beta chains sequenced from a single sample in a study of T cell changes during pregnancy in multiple sclerosis. The data were produced by immunoSEQ multiplex PCR, yet TCRdb's version contains in-frame clones alone and is incomplete. The repertoire holds about 79,000 clones, with 90% to 95% as singletons. This specimen was CD4+ T cells from peripheral blood mononuclear cells, taken in the second trimester of pregnancy. All receptors come from a female donor with multiple sclerosis, enrolled in a pregnancy study.

The J gene is TRBJ2-6, the V gene TRBV27; D might be TRBD1 (5 bases). This CDR3 has 15 amino acids. The germline V gene encodes CDR1 MNHEY and CDR2 SMNVEV (reference sequence). The V and J ends lost 6 bases and 0 bases respectively, with 9 bases between them. CDR3 amino acids: CASRMTVSGANVLTF. The DNA of the CDR3 is TGTGCCAGCAGAATGACAGTCTCTGGGGCCAACGTCCTGACTTTC.

This sequence joins TRBV7-6 and TRBJ2-1; TRBD2 might be the D (5 bases). The CDR3 is made up of 15 amino acids. Germline lookup yields CDR1 SGHVS and CDR2 FNYEAQ. Trimming took off 4 bases at V and 5 bases at J, with 15 bases between the two ends. This CDR3 reads CASSSRRGLNNEQFF. As DNA, the CDR3 is TGTGCCAGCAGCTCCCGCCGAGGGTTGAACAATGAGCAGTTCTTC.

CDR3 in DNA: TGTGCCAGCTCAAGGACAACCTACGAGCAGTACTTC. Its protein is CASSRTTYEQYF. The chain carries TRBV11-2 and TRBJ2-7; maybe TRBD1 (5 bases). V lost 8 bases to trimming and J lost 2 bases, with 10 bases between them. In germline, CDR1 is SGHAT, CDR2 FQNNGV. This CDR3 comprises 12 residues.

This chain joins TRBV5-4 and TRBJ2-3, with a possible D match to TRBD1 (5 bases). This CDR3 is 14 amino acids long. CDR1 and CDR2 (germline): SGHNT, YYREEE (reference sequence). V was trimmed by 4 bases and J by 8 bases, leaving 17 bases between them. CDR3 sequence reads: CASSPEIGDTTQYF. The CDR3 DNA reads TGTGCCAGCAGCCCGGAGATAGGGGATACTACGCAGTATTTT.

V gene TRBV7-2 combines with J gene TRBJ1-5, with D maybe TRBD1 (6 bases). The germline V and J ends were trimmed by 1 base and 7 bases, with 11 bases remaining between them. Looked up from germline, CDR1 is SGHTA and CDR2 is FQGNSA. The CDR3 runs to 14 residues. CDR3 residues: CASSLVGAGQPQHF. The CDR3, as DNA: TGTGCCAGCAGCTTAGTGGGGGCCGGGCAGCCCCAGCATTTT.

V is TRBV30 and J is TRBJ1-4; D not resolved. CDR3 length equals 11 residues. Germline V gene lookup returns CDR1 GTSNPN and CDR2 SVGIG (reference sequence). V lost 4 bases, J lost 7 bases, and 7 bases lay in between. CDR3 sequence: CAWTRSEKLFF. For the CDR3, the DNA is TGTGCCTGGACTAGAAGTGAAAAACTGTTTTTT.

CDR3 nucleotide sequence: TGCGCCAGCAGCTTGACTAGCGGGAGTGGCGAGCAGTACTTC. Its protein is CASSLTSGSGEQYF. This chain links TRBV5-1 with TRBJ2-7; 11 nucleotides agree with TRBD2. The CDR3 loop spans 14 amino acids. Per germline, CDR1 SGHRS and CDR2 YFSETQ. J lost 6 bases, V lost 1 base, and 3 bases had no gene match. The whole variable domain, filled in from reference TRBV5-1 and TRBJ2-7, reads KAGVTQTPRYLIKTRGQQVTLSCSPISGHRSVSWYQQTPGQGLQFLFEYFSETQRNKGNFPGRFSGRQFSNSRSEMNVSTLELGDSALYLCASSLTSGSGEQYFGPGTRLTVT.

The rearrangement links TRBV7-8 to TRBJ1-3; tentatively, D is TRBD1 (6 bases). CDR3 size: 17 residues. Germline CDR1 is SGHVS and CDR2 is FQNEAQ. V lost 2 bases, J lost 2 bases, and 16 bases lay in between. CDR3 residues: CASSLFPQGEAGNTIYF. The CDR3 DNA sequence: TGTGCCAGCAGCTTATTCCCACAGGGAGAAGCTGGAAACACCATATATTTT.

V and J are TRBV9 and TRBJ1-1; D call uncertain. V dropped 1 base and J dropped 5 bases, with 18 bases sitting between them. Germline loops: CDR1 SGDLS, CDR2 YYNGEE. CDR3 length: 16 amino acids. CDR3 residues: CASSVSVGLLGTEAFF. The CDR3 DNA reads TGTGCCAGCAGCGTATCAGTGGGCCTGTTAGGAACTGAAGCTTTCTTT.